Detailed here is one T cell receptor (beta chain). TCRdb independently ran MiXCR on the 5' RACE reads; one entry per CDR3 protein. The sample records roughly 98,000 distinct CDR3 sequences, less than 15% being singletons. Germline CDR1 and CDR2: SGHKS and YYEKEE (reference sequence). This CDR3 is built from 12 residues. V shed 7 bases and J shed 6 bases, with 12 bases lying between them. Time point meaning: longitudinal time-point 2. This sample was taken from a study of neurological immune-mediated disorders. The clonotype was recovered from a female donor with HTLV-1-associated myelopathy (HAM/TSP). The chain employs TRBV5-5 and TRBJ2-3; the D is unclear. Sequencing was done on a sample of PBMCs. The DNA for the CDR3 is TGTGCCAGCCTAGTTCCCCCGGATACGCAGTATTTT. Its translation: CASLVPPDTQYF.